The 19 T cell receptor beta chains below come from one sample, sequenced in a study of tumor-infiltrating lymphocytes in primary liver carcinoma. Germline DNA was also extracted, and blood RNA derived from unsorted whole blood. Priming with a constant-region primer yielded TCR beta cDNA from around 540 ng total RNA. Three nested multiplex PCR rounds of slightly modified ARM-PCR generated TCR beta libraries. Researchers ran the first two PCR rounds for roughly 10 cycles each with TRBV1-TRBV30 forward primers and a C-beta reverse primer. Each CDR3 protein is one row after TCRdb ran MiXCR on the multiplex PCR reads. The sample yields fewer than 250,000 distinct CDR3 sequences, roughly two thirds seen once. Sequenced material: peripheral blood. The origin of the receptors is a woman aged 55-75 years with primary liver carcinoma and hepatitis B virus infection.

Concerning this clonotype: An end of the junction differs from the germline gene, which may be a read error. The chain is built from TRBV30 and TRBJ2-7, with TRBD2 matching over 10 bases. This CDR3 has 16 amino acids. CDR1 and CDR2 (germline): GTSNPN, SVGIG (reference sequence). The CDR3 here is CATERTSGLSSYEKYF. The CDR3, as DNA: TGTGCCACGGAGAGGACTAGCGGATTGTCCTCCTACGAGAAGTACTTC.

This clonotype was picked up a small number of times. This chain joins TRBV28 and TRBJ2-7, with 8 bases fitting TRBD1. Germline CDR1 MDHEN, CDR2 SYDVKM. The CDR3 contains 16 residues. J gave up 5 bases and V 4 bases, and 13 bases lay outside the gene matches. This CDR3 is CASSSHRDRITNEQYF. The CDR3 nucleotides read TGTGCCAGCAGTTCGCACCGGGACAGGATAACAAACGAGCAGTACTTC.

This clonotype was observed once. One end of the junction is discordant with germline, which a read error may explain. J is TRBJ1-1 and V is TRBV5-1, with unresolved D. The CDR3 covers 14 residues. Germline CDR1 and CDR2: SGHRS and YFSETQ. CDR3 coding DNA: TGCGCCAGCAGCTCAGACACCGGGAACACTGAAGCTCTCTTT. Amino acid sequence: CASSSDTGNTEALF.

This clonotype was picked up a small number of times. The chain has TRBV29-1 and TRBJ1-1, with 7 bases aligning to TRBD1. The CDR3 contains 15 residues. The junction had 12 bases not matched to a gene; V was cut back by 6 bases and J by 2 bases. The germline V gene has CDR1 SQVTM and CDR2 ANQGSEA. CDR3 nucleotides: TGCAGCGTAAATAGGGACAGTGTGGGAAACACTGAAGCTTTCTTT. It translates to CSVNRDSVGNTEAFF.

Regarding this clonotype: This sequence may be a read error, since a much larger clone differs from it by one base. V is TRBV14 and J is TRBJ2-7, with D possibly matching TRBD2 (6 bases). The germline CDR1 and CDR2 sequences are SGHDN and FVKESK. CDR3 size: 13 residues. The CDR3 region has the DNA TGTGTCAGCAGCCGGGGCGGGACCTACGAGCAGTACTTC. Its protein is CVSSRGGTYEQYF.

In the case of this clonotype: The missing conserved phenylalanine or tryptophan at the end of this CDR3 makes a read error likely. This chain links TRBV11-2 with TRBJ2-1; TRBD2 might be the D (5 bases). V was clipped by 4 bases and J by 11 bases, with 18 bases between them. The CDR3 sequence is 14 residues long. CDR1 SGHAT and CDR2 FQNNGV come from the germline V gene. The chain's CDR3 is CASSWVRGRNKQFV. The CDR3 DNA follows: TGTGCCAGCAGCTGGGTCCGGGGAAGGAATAAGCAGTTCGTC.

About this clonotype itself: Being one base from a much bigger clone, this may be a read error. The V gene is TRBV10-3, the J gene TRBJ1-5; D is uncertain. The CDR3 runs 13 residues. Germline V CDR1 and CDR2: ENHRY, SYGVKD. V lost 6 bases and J 8 bases, leaving 14 bases between the germline ends. The CDR3: CAIRRAGNEPQHF. In nucleotides, the CDR3 is TGTGCCATCAGGAGGGCTGGGAATGAGCCCCAGCATTTT.

As to this clonotype: Possible read error: a much larger clone is one base away. The rearrangement uses TRBV29-1 and TRBJ2-3; 12 nucleotides agree with TRBD2. Trimming removed 2 bases from V and 4 bases from J; junction bases left unmatched: 4. The CDR3 extends over 15 amino acids. From germline, CDR1 is SQVTM and CDR2 ANQGSEA. For the CDR3, the DNA is TGCAGCGTTGAACCGACTAGCGGGAGCGCAGATACGCAGTATTTT. This sequence encodes CSVEPTSGSADTQYF.

The chain links TRBV11-2 to TRBJ2-1; 9 bases are a match to TRBD1. CDR3 length: 17 residues. Germline CDR1 reads SGHAT; CDR2 reads FQNNGV. With 4 bases clipped from V and 13 bases from J, the junction kept 20 bases outside the gene matches. The CDR3 sequence: CASSSTHGQGYRCEQFF. CDR3 in DNA: TGTGCCAGCAGCTCAACCCACGGACAGGGGTATAGGTGTGAACAGTTCTTC.

About this clonotype: An end of the junction does not agree with germline; a read error may underlie this. The V call is TRBV5-1, the J call TRBJ2-1; D not resolved. CDR3 length: 11 residues. The germline V gene encodes CDR1 SGHRS and CDR2 YFSETQ. This CDR3 reads CASCLSDEQFF. The CDR3 bases are TGCGCCAGCTGCTTGTCCGATGAGCAGTTCTTC.

In this sample, this clonotype turned up many times. This chain connects TRBV11-2 to TRBJ1-1, with 8 bases that match TRBD1. The V gene end was trimmed by 5 bases and the J gene end by 1 base; junction bases not matched to a gene: 3. This CDR3 has 14 amino acids. Germline assignment: CDR1 SGHAT and CDR2 FQNNGV. CDR3 in amino acids: CASSRGQGNTEAFF. For the CDR3, the DNA is TGTGCCAGCAGCCGAGGACAGGGGAACACTGAAGCTTTCTTT.

As concerns this clonotype: A much more abundant neighbour one base away suggests this may be a read error. The J gene is TRBJ1-5, the V gene TRBV28, with 7 bases that match TRBD1. CDR3 length: 14 amino acids. Per germline, CDR1 MDHEN and CDR2 SYDVKM. J was trimmed by 6 bases and V by 8 bases; bases with no gene match: 10. CDR3 nucleotide sequence: TGTGCCAGCTGTGAAGGGGGCGAGAGTCAGCCCCAGCATTTT. Its translation is CASCEGGESQPQHF.

This clonotype came up a few times. This rearrangement joins TRBV7-9 to TRBJ1-6, with a tentative D call TRBD1 (6 bases). V was trimmed by 5 bases and J by 7 bases, leaving 12 bases between them. This CDR3 has 14 residues. Germline-derived CDR1 and CDR2 are SEHNR and FQNEAQ (reference sequence). The CDR3 nucleotides are TGTGCCAGCAGCGGAGGGACACAAAATTCACCCCTCCACTTT. It specifies CASSGGTQNSPLHF.

As concerns this clonotype: Possible read error: a much larger clone is one base away. This CDR3 is missing its conserved last phenylalanine or tryptophan, likely due to a read error. The chain recombines TRBV4-1 with TRBJ1-6; no clear D gene. This CDR3 comprises 13 residues. The V gene's germline CDR1 is MGHRA and CDR2 YSYEKL. The ends were cut back, 3 bases at V and 14 bases at J, with 14 bases in the middle. Here the CDR3 DNA reads TGCGCCAGCAGCCAGCCCACCGGGGAGTCCCTCCACTAT. Translation gives CASSQPTGESLHY.

This clonotype occurred once. This may stem from a read error, because a much larger clone lies one nucleotide away. Without the conserved terminal phenylalanine or tryptophan, this CDR3 likely stems from a read error. The rearrangement uses TRBV6-5 and TRBJ1-5, with 7 bases lining up with TRBD1. This CDR3 has 13 residues. After removal of 8 bases from V and 4 bases from J, the junction contained 5 bases not matched to a gene. Germline V gene lookup returns CDR1 MNHEY and CDR2 SVGAGI. CDR3 sequence reads: CASGGQLNQPQHS. CDR3 DNA: TGTGCCAGCGGGGGACAGCTAAATCAGCCCCAGCATTCT.

This clonotype was seen a handful of times. The V call is TRBV5-8, the J call TRBJ1-2, with D possibly matching TRBD1 (5 bases). With 0 bases removed from V and 10 bases from J, the gap between germline ends came to 19 bases. The germline CDR1 and CDR2 sequences are SGHTS and YDEGEE. The CDR3 spans 15 residues. Here the CDR3 reads CASSLAGTPTHVYTF. Written as DNA, the CDR3 is TGTGCCAGCAGCTTGGCCGGGACCCCCACTCATGTCTACACCTTC.

The rearrangement joins TRBV29-1 to TRBJ2-1; D is unclear. The CDR3 contains 16 residues. Germline CDR1 SQVTM, CDR2 ANQGSEA. The CDR3, as DNA: TGCATCGTCCAGTTATCCCAGCAGCTGGAAGGTAATGAGCAGTTCTTC. Its translation is CIVQLSQQLEGNEQFF.

This clonotype was seen only a few times. This rearrangement joins TRBV24-1 to TRBJ2-1, with 7 bases identical to TRBD2. The ends lost 9 bases at V and 2 bases at J; junction bases unmatched: 12. Germline V gene lookup returns CDR1 KGHDR and CDR2 SFDVKD. The CDR3 covers 16 residues. CDR3 loop: CATSLGGAGAYNEQFF. The DNA of the CDR3 is TGTGCCACCTCCCTTGGAGGGGCGGGGGCCTACAATGAGCAGTTCTTC.

A word on this clonotype: One end of the junction fails to match germline, which may point to a read error. The V call is TRBV11-2, the J call TRBJ2-2; TRBD2 is a possible D gene (5 bases). This CDR3 comprises 16 residues. Germline CDR1 and CDR2: SGHAT and FQNNGV. The CDR3 bases are TGTGCCAGCAGCTTAGTTTCGCTCCAGAACGCCGGGGAACTGTTTTTT. Translation: CASSLVSLQNAGELFF.